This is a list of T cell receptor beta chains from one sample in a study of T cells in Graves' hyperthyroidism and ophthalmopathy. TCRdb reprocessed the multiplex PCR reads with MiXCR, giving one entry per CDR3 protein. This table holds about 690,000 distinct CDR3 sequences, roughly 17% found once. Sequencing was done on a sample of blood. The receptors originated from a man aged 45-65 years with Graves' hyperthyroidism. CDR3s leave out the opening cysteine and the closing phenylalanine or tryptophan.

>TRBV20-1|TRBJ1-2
SGLITDRHYGYT
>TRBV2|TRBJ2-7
AKGGSGILGEQY
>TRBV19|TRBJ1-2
ASSTRDRESYGYT
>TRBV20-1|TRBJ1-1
SAREGTGTEAF
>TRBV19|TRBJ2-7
ASKASSTHEQY
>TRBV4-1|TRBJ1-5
ASSAFGGNQPQH
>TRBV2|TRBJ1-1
ASVMNTEAF
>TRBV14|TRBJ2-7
ASSQYRGEQY
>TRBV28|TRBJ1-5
ASSLFQENQPQH
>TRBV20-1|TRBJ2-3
SASLWASGSIDTQY
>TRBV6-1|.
ASSALVGGSYNEQY
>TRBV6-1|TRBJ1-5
ASSEAQRGRIQPQH